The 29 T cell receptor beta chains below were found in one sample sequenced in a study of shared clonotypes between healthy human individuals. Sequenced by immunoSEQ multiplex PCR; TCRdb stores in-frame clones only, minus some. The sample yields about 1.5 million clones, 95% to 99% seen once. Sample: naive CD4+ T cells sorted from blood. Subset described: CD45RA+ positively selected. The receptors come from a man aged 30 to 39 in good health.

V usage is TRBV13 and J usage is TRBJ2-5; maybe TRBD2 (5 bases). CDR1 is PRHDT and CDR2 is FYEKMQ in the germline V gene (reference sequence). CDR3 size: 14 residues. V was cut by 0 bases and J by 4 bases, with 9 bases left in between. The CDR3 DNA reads TGTGCCAGCAGCTTAGGCGGGAAGGGAGAGACCCAGTACTTC. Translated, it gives CASSLGGKGETQYF.

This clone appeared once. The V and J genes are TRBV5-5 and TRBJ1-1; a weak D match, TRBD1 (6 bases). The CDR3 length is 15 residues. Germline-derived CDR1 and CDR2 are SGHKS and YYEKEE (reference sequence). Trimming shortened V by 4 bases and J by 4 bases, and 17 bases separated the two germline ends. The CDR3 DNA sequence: TGTGCCAGCAGCCAGGGGACCTCTCCTGTCACTGAAGCTTTCTTT. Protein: CASSQGTSPVTEAFF.

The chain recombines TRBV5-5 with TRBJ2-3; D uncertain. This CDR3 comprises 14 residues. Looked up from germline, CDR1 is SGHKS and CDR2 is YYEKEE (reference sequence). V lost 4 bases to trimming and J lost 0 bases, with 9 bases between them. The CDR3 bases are TGTGCCAGCAGCCGGATGGACAGCACAGATACGCAGTATTTT. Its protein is CASSRMDSTDTQYF.

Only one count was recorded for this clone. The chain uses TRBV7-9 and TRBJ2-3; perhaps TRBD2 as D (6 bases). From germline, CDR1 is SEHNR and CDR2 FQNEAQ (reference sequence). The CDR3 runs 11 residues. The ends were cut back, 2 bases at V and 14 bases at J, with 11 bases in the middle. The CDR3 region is CASSLSGSPYF. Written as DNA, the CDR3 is TGTGCCAGCAGCTTATCCGGGAGCCCGTATTTT.

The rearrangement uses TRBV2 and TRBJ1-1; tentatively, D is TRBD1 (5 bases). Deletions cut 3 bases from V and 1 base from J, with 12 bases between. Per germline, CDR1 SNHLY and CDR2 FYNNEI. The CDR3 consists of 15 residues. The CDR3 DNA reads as TGTGCCAGCAGTGATGGGGCAGGTCCGAACACTGAAGCTTTCTTT. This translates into CASSDGAGPNTEAFF.

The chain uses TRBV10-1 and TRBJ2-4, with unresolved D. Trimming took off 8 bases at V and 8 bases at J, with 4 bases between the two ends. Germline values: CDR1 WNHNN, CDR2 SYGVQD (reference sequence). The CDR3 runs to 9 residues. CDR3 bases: TGCGCCAGCGGGGACATTCAGTACTTC. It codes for CASGDIQYF.

The CDR3 loop reads CASSMARGLSQPQHF. The CDR3 DNA reads TGTGCCAGCAGTATGGCTAGGGGGTTGAGTCAGCCCCAGCATTTT. The V gene is TRBV27, the J gene TRBJ1-5; weak D call: TRBD1 (6 bases). V lost 5 bases and J lost 6, with 17 bases in between. The CDR3 spans 15 residues. Germline CDR1 reads MNHEY; CDR2 reads SMNVEV (reference sequence).

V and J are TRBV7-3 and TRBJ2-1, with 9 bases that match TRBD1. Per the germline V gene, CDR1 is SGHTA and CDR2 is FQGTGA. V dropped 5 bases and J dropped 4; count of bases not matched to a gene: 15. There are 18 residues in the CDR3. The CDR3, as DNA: TGTGCCAGCAGCCCGGCCGGGACAGGGCGCGGAAAATACAATGAGCAGTTCTTC. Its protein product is CASSPAGTGRGKYNEQFF.

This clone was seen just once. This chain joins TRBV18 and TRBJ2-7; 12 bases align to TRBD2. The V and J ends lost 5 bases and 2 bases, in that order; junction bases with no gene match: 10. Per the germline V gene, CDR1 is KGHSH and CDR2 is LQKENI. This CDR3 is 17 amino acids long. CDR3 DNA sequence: TGTGCCAGCTCATCGATCCTAGCGGGAGGGTCTGCCTACGAGCAGTACTTC. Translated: CASSSILAGGSAYEQYF.

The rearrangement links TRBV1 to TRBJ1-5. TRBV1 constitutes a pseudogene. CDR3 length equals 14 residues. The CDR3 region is CTSSKGHSNQPQHF. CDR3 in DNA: TGCACCAGCAGCAAAGGCCATAGCAATCAGCCCCAGCATTTT.

The CDR3 here is CASSEDTGGEQYF. In DNA, the CDR3 is TGTGCCAGCAGTGAAGATACAGGGGGCGAGCAGTACTTC. This sequence joins TRBV2 and TRBJ2-7; 8 nucleotides line up with TRBD1. The J segment lost 6 bases and the V segment lost 1 base, leaving 2 bases of the junction unmatched. This CDR3 contains 13 residues. Germline CDR1 and CDR2: SNHLY and FYNNEI.

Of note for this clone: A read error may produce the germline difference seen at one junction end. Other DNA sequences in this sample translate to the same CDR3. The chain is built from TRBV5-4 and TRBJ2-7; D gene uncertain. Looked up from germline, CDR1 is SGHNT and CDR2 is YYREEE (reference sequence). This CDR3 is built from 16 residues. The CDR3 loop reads CASSLDLTQSSYEQYF. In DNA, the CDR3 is TGTGCCAGCAGCTTGGACCTTACTCAAAGCTCCTACGAACAGTACTTC.

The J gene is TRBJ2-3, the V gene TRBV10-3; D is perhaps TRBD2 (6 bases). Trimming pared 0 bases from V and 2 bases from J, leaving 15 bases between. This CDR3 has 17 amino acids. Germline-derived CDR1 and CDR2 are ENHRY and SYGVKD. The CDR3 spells CAISESGRGGVTDTQYF. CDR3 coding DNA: TGTGCCATCAGTGAGTCGGGACGGGGCGGGGTCACAGATACGCAGTATTTT.

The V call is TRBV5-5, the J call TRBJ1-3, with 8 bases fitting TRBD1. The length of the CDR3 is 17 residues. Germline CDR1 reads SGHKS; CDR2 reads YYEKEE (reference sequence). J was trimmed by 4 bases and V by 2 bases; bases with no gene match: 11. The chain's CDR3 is CASSLGAGGPLGNTIYF. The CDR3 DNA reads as TGTGCCAGCAGCTTAGGCGCAGGGGGCCCCTTGGGAAACACCATATATTTT.

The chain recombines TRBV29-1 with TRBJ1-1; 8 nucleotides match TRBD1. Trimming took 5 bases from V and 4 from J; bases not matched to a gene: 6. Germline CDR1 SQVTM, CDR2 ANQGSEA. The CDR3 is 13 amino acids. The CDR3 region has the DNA TGCAGCGTTCCAGGGGGCTGGGGCACTGAAGCTTTCTTT. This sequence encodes CSVPGGWGTEAFF.

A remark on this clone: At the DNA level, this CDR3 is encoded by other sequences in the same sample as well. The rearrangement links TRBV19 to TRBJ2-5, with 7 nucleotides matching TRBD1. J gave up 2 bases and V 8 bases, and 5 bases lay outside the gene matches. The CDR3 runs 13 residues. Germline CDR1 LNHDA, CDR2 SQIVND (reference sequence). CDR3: CASSGTAQETQYF. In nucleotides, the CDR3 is TGTGCCAGTTCCGGGACAGCGCAAGAGACCCAGTACTTC.

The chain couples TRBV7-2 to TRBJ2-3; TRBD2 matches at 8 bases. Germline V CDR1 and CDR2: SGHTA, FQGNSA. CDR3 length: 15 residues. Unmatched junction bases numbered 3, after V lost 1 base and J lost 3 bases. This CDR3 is CASSLEAGVTDTQYF. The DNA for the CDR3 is TGTGCCAGCAGCTTAGAAGCGGGAGTGACAGATACGCAGTATTTT.

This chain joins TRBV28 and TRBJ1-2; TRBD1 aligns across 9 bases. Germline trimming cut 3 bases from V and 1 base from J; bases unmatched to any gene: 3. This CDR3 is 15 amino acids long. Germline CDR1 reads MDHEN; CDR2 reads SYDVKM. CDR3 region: CASSFMTGGNYGYTF. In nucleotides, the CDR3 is TGTGCCAGCAGTTTCATGACAGGGGGTAACTATGGCTACACCTTC.

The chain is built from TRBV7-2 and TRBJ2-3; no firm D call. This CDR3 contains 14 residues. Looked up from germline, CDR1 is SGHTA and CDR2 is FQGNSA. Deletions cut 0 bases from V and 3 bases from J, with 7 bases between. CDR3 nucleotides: TGTGCCAGCAGCTTAGCCCTAGAGACAGATACGCAGTATTTT. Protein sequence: CASSLALETDTQYF.

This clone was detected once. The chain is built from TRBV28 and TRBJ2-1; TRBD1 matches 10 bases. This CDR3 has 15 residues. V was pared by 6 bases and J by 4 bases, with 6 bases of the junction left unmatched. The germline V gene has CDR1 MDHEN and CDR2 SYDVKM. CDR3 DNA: TGTGCCAGCAGCACCGGGGACAGGGGATACAATGAGCAGTTCTTC. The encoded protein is CASSTGDRGYNEQFF.

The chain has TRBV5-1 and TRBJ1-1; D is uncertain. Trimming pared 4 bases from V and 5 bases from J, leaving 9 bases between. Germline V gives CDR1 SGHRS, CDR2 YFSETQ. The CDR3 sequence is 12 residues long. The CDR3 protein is CASSRPETEAFF. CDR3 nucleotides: TGCGCCAGCAGCCGGCCCGAGACTGAAGCTTTCTTT.

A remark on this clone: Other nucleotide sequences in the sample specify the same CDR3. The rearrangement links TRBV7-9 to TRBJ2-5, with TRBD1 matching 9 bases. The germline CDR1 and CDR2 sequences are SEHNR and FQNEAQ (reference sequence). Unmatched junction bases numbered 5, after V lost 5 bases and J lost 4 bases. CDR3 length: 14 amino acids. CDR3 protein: CASSPGQGIETQYF. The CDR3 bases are TGTGCCAGCAGCCCGGGACAGGGCATAGAGACCCAGTACTTC.

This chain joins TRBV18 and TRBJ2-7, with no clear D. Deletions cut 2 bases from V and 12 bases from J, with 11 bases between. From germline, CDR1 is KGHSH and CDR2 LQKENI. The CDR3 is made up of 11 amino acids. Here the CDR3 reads CASSPKWVLYF. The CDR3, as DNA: TGTGCCAGCTCACCAAAATGGGTTCTGTACTTC.

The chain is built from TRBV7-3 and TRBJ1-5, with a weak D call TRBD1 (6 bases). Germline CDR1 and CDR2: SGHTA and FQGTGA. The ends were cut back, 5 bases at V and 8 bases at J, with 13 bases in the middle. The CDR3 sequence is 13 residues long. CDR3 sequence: CASSPGHWEPQHF. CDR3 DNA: TGTGCCAGCAGCCCGGGACATTGGGAGCCCCAGCATTTT.

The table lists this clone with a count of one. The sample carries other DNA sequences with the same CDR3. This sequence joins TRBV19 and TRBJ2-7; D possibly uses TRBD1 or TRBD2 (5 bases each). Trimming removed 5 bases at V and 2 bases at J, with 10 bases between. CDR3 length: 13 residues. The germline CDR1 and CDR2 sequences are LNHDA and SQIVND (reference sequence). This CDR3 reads CASSRDGTYEQYF. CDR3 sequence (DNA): TGTGCCAGTAGTCGGGACGGCACCTACGAGCAGTACTTC. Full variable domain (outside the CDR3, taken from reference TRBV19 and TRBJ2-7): DGGITQSPKYLFRKEGQNVTLSCEQNLNHDAMYWYRQDPGQGLRLIYYSQIVNDFQKGDIAEGYSVSREKKESFPLTVTSAQKNPTAFYLCASSRDGTYEQYFGPGTRLTVT.

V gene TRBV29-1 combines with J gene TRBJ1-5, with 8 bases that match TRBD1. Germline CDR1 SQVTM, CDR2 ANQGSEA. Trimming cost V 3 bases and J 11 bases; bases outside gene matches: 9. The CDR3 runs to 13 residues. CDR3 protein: CSVEAQGAGAQHF. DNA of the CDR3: TGCAGCGTTGAGGCTCAGGGGGCCGGAGCCCAGCATTTT. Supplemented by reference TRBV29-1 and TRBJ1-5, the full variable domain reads SAVISQKPSRDICQRGTSLTIQCQVDSQVTMMFWYRQQPGQSLTLIATANQGSEATYESGFVIDKFPISRPNLTFSTLTVSNMSPEDSSIYLCSVEAQGAGAQHFGDGTRLSIL.

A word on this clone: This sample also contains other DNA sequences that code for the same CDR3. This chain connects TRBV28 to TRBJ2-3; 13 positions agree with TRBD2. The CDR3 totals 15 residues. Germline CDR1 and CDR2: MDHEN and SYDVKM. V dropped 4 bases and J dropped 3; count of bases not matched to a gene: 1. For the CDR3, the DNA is TGTGCCAGCAGTTCGACTAGCGGGAGGACAGATACGCAGTATTTT. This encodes CASSSTSGRTDTQYF.

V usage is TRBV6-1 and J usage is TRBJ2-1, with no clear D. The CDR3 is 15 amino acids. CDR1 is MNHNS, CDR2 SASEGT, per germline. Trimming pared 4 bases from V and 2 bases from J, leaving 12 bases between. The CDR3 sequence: CASSVTATTYNEQFF. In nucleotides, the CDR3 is TGTGCCAGCAGTGTAACAGCGACAACCTACAATGAGCAGTTCTTC.

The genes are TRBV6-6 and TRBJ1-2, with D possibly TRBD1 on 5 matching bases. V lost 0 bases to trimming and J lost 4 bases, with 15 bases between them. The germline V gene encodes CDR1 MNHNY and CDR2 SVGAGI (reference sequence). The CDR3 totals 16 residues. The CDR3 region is CASSYSMTPGGYGYTF. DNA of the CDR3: TGTGCCAGCAGTTACTCGATGACCCCCGGGGGCTATGGCTACACCTTC.